Presented here are 17 T cell receptor beta chains from one specimen sequenced in a study of molecular identifiers for immune sequencing clone quantification. TCRdb redid the calling of the PCR reads with MiXCR, one entry per CDR3 protein. The sample contains some 65,000 distinct CDR3 sequences, around 20% of which appear only once. The sequencing input was naive CD8+ T cells from blood, with Jurkat cell RNA spiked in. Specified subset: FACS-sorted CD8+CD4-CCR7+CD45RA+ naive T cells. The receptors shown here come from a human donor in good health. Some libraries in this study had Jurkat cell RNA spiked in.

This clonotype was detected many times. The rearrangement joins TRBV6-5 to TRBJ2-3; 9 positions match TRBD1. The V gene end was trimmed by 7 bases and the J gene end by 0 bases; junction bases not matched to a gene: 5. Germline CDR1 reads MNHEY; CDR2 reads SVGAGI. CDR3 size: 15 residues. CDR3 DNA: TGTGCCAGCAAGACAGGGGGGTTTAGCACAGATACGCAGTATTTT. It codes for CASKTGGFSTDTQYF.

This clonotype has at least ten counts. V and J are TRBV4-3 and TRBJ2-7, with D perhaps TRBD2 (6 bases). Germline CDR1 is LGHNA and CDR2 is YSLEER. The CDR3 is 15 residues long. V dropped 1 base and J dropped 3 bases, with 13 bases sitting between them. The CDR3 is CASSQGRGIGYEQYF. CDR3 DNA: TGCGCCAGCAGCCAAGGGCGGGGTATAGGCTACGAGCAGTACTTC.

This rearrangement joins TRBV28 to TRBJ1-5; 9 bases agree with TRBD1. This CDR3 has 12 amino acids. Looked up from germline, CDR1 is MDHEN and CDR2 is SYDVKM. The CDR3: CATGTGNQPQHF. Here the CDR3 DNA reads TGTGCAACCGGGACAGGGAATCAGCCCCAGCATTTT.

This clonotype showed up many times. The CDR3 loop reads CAWTGGDNEQFF. In DNA, the CDR3 is TGTGCCTGGACGGGCGGGGACAATGAGCAGTTCTTC. This chain uses TRBV30 with TRBJ2-1; possibly TRBD2 for D (6 bases). The CDR3 covers 12 residues. Germline CDR1 GTSNPN, CDR2 SVGIG (reference sequence). Trimming took off 4 bases at V and 5 bases at J, with 9 bases between the two ends.

This chain connects TRBV4-1 to TRBJ2-7, with 10 bases fitting TRBD2. Trimming at V came to 2 bases and at J to 4 bases, leaving 5 bases not matched to a gene. CDR1 and CDR2 from the germline V gene are MGHRA and YSYEKL. This CDR3 has 15 amino acids. In nucleotides, the CDR3 is TGCGCCAGCAGCCAATTAGCGGGAGGAGGGTACGAGCAGTACTTC. Its protein is CASSQLAGGGYEQYF.

The table lists this clonotype with many counts. The chain employs TRBV7-9 and TRBJ2-1; 8 positions agree with TRBD2. CDR3 size: 14 residues. Germline loops: CDR1 SEHNR, CDR2 FQNEAQ (reference sequence). The junction had 6 bases not matched to a gene; V was cut back by 4 bases and J by 7 bases. The CDR3, as DNA: TGTGCCAGCAGCTCTCGACTAGCGATTAATGAGCAGTTCTTC. It is translated as CASSSRLAINEQFF.

A few counts support this clonotype. V usage is TRBV5-1 and J usage is TRBJ2-1; TRBD1 matches at 10 bases. This CDR3 has 12 residues. The germline V gene has CDR1 SGHRS and CDR2 YFSETQ. The J segment lost 9 bases and the V segment lost 7 bases, leaving 4 bases of the junction unmatched. The CDR3 DNA is TGCGCCAGCGTCGACAGGGGGCTTGAGCAGTTCTTC. It yields the protein CASVDRGLEQFF. The full variable domain, rest sourced from reference TRBV5-1 and TRBJ2-1, is KAGVTQTPRYLIKTRGQQVTLSCSPISGHRSVSWYQQTPGQGLQFLFEYFSETQRNKGNFPGRFSGRQFSNSRSEMNVSTLELGDSALYLCASVDRGLEQFFGPGTRLTVL.

On this clonotype itself: Being one base from a much bigger clone, this may be a read error. The V and J genes are TRBV7-9 and TRBJ2-1; D may be TRBD2 (6 bases). In germline, CDR1 is SEHNR, CDR2 FQNEAQ (reference sequence). The CDR3 runs to 15 residues. CDR3 amino acids: CARSLIALSGPEQFF. CDR3 DNA sequence: TGTGCCAGGAGCTTAATAGCTCTTAGCGGACCAGAGCAGTTCTTC.

This clonotype was recorded many times. This rearrangement joins TRBV4-1 to TRBJ1-5; D call uncertain. Trimming pared 0 bases from V and 1 base from J, leaving 10 bases between. The CDR3 extends over 16 amino acids. CDR1 MGHRA and CDR2 YSYEKL come from the germline V gene. In DNA, the CDR3 is TGCGCCAGCAGCCAAGATCCTGAGCGAAGCAATCAGCCCCAGCATTTT. This encodes CASSQDPERSNQPQHF.

Points on this clonotype: This may be a read error, as it is one base from a much larger clone. The chain links TRBV29-1 to TRBJ1-1; no clear D. Trimming left V 8 bases short and J 3 bases short, with 13 bases between. This CDR3 has 12 amino acids. The germline V gene has CDR1 SQVTM and CDR2 ANQGSEA. The CDR3 loop is CSTAQAHTEAFF. The CDR3 DNA sequence: TGCAGCACAGCCCAAGCACACACTGAAGCTTTCTTT.

This clonotype was found many times. The chain uses TRBV29-1 and TRBJ1-1; the D gene is possibly TRBD1 (5 bases). Germline V gene sequence: CDR1 SQVTM, CDR2 ANQGSEA. V lost 5 bases to trimming and J lost 2 bases, with 12 bases between them. The CDR3 totals 13 residues. Here the CDR3 DNA reads TGCAGCGTTTATGGGGGTCTTAACACTGAAGCTTTCTTT. As protein: CSVYGGLNTEAFF.

This clonotype was seen many times. V gene TRBV20-1 combines with J gene TRBJ2-1; 13 nucleotides agree with TRBD2. Germline V gene data show CDR1 as DFQATT and CDR2 as SNEGSKA (reference sequence). V gave up 1 base and J gave up 7 bases; unmatched junction bases: 4. The CDR3 covers 15 residues. The CDR3 DNA follows: TGCAGTGCTAGAGGACTAGCGGGAGGTATAAATGAGCAGTTCTTC. As protein: CSARGLAGGINEQFF.

This clonotype has at least ten counts. V gene TRBV7-9 combines with J gene TRBJ2-7; D is unresolved. This CDR3 is built from 11 residues. Germline loops: CDR1 SEHNR, CDR2 FQNEAQ (reference sequence). V gave up 5 bases and J gave up 6 bases, with 8 bases separating them. The CDR3 here is CASSQRFEQYF. As DNA, the CDR3 is TGTGCCAGCAGCCAAAGGTTCGAGCAGTACTTC.

This clonotype was observed a few times. The chain recombines TRBV5-1 with TRBJ2-1, with 7 bases lining up with TRBD2. Germline loops: CDR1 SGHRS, CDR2 YFSETQ. Trimming cost V 5 bases and J 7 bases; bases outside gene matches: 15. There are 16 residues in the CDR3. The CDR3 nucleotides are TGCGCCAGCAGAACTCCGGGGACTGGGGGGGTAAATGAGCAGTTCTTC. The encoded protein is CASRTPGTGGVNEQFF.

This clonotype was found many times. The rearrangement links TRBV18 to TRBJ2-6; D uncertain. The CDR3 is made up of 17 amino acids. CDR1 KGHSH and CDR2 LQKENI come from the germline V gene. The V gene lost 2 bases and the J gene lost 0 bases, with 11 bases spanning the gap. Here the CDR3 reads CASSPSAAYSGANVLTF. CDR3 DNA sequence: TGTGCCAGCTCACCATCGGCGGCATACTCTGGGGCCAACGTCCTGACTTTC.

This chain uses TRBV3-1 with TRBJ2-2, with 9 nucleotides matching TRBD2. V was clipped by 1 base and J by 3 bases; unmatched bases: 6. The germline V gene has CDR1 LGHDT and CDR2 YNNKEL (reference sequence). CDR3 size: 17 residues. Here the CDR3 DNA reads TGTGCCAGCAGCCAAGGTTTAGCGGGAGAAGACACCGGGGAGCTGTTTTTT. As protein: CASSQGLAGEDTGELFF.

This clonotype came up many times. J is TRBJ1-5 and V is TRBV27; D possibly corresponds to TRBD1 (5 bases). The CDR3 loop spans 14 amino acids. Germline-derived CDR1 and CDR2 are MNHEY and SMNVEV (reference sequence). Trimming cost V 5 bases and J 4 bases, with 12 bases left between them. In DNA, the CDR3 is TGTGCCAGCAGTCTCCGGGGCCTAAATCAGCCCCAGCATTTT. Protein sequence: CASSLRGLNQPQHF.